Below, 2 T cell receptor beta chains from the same sample are listed, as sequenced in a study of T cell changes during pregnancy in multiple sclerosis. The protocol was immunoSEQ multiplex PCR, while the TCRdb copy is restricted to in-frame clones and leaves out a portion. The sample includes just over 90,000 clones, 91% seen only once; the top ten take about 1.6%. The material was peripheral blood, obtained after pregnancy. These receptors were obtained from a female donor in good health, enrolled as a control in a pregnancy study.

The rearrangement links TRBV9 to TRBJ1-1, with 8 positions matching TRBD1. The CDR3 is 15 amino acids. Germline CDR1 is SGDLS and CDR2 is YYNGEE. The V and J ends lost 2 bases and 1 base, in that order; junction bases with no gene match: 4. The CDR3, as DNA: TGTGCCAGCAGCGTGGGAGGACAGGGGAACACTGAAGCTTTCTTT. Translating gives CASSVGGQGNTEAFF. The whole variable domain, remainder taken from reference TRBV9 and TRBJ1-1, is DSGVTQTPKHLITATGQRVTLRCSPRSGDLSVYWYQQSLDQGLQFLIQYYNGEERAKGNILERFSAQQFPDLHSELNLSSLELGDSALYFCASSVGGQGNTEAFFGQGTRLTVV.

The chain has TRBV7-3 and TRBJ1-2, with 10 bases matching TRBD1. The V gene end was trimmed by 5 bases and the J gene end by 4 bases; junction bases not matched to a gene: 7. The length of the CDR3 is 15 residues. Germline loops: CDR1 SGHTA, CDR2 FQGTGA. The CDR3 bases are TGTGCCAGCAGCGTCACCGGGACAGGGGTCTATGGCTACACCTTC. This encodes CASSVTGTGVYGYTF.